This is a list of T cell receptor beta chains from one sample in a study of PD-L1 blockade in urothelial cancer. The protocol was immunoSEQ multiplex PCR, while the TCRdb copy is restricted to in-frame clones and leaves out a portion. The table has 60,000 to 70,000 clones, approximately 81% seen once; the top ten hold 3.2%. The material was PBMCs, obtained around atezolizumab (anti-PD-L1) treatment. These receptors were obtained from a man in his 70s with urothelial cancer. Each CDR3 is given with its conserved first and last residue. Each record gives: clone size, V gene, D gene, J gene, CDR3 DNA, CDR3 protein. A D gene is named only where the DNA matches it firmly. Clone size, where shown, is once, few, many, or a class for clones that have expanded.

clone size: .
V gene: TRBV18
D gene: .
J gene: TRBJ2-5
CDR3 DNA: TGTGCCAGCTCACCGGGGGAGGCCCCAATGGAGACCCAGTACTTC
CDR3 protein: CASSPGEAPMETQYF

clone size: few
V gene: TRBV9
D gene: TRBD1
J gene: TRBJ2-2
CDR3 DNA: TGTGCCAGCAGCGTAGACCCCCAGGGACAGCCGAACACCGGGGAGCTGTTTTTT
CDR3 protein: CASSVDPQGQPNTGELFF

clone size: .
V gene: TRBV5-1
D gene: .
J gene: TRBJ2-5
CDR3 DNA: TGCGCCAGCAGCTTGGATGGCGGGTTGGAGACCCAGTACTTC
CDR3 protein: CASSLDGGLETQYF

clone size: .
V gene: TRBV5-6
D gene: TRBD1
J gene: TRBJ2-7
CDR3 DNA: TGTGCCAGCAGCTTGGGGCCGGGACAGGGATCCTACGAGCAGTACTTC
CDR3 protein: CASSLGPGQGSYEQYF

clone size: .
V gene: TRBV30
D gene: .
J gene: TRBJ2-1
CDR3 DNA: TGTGCCTGGAGGTCCCCACAGGGAGGGTACAATGAGCAGTTCTTC
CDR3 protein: CAWRSPQGGYNEQFF

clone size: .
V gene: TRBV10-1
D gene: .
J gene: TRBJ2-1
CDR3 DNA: TGCGCCAGCAGTGACGGCGGGACTCTCAATGAGCAGTTCTTC
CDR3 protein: CASSDGGTLNEQFF

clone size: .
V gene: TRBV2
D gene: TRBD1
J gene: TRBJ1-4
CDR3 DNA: TGTGCCAGCAGTGCAGGGACAGGGAGGGAAAAACTGTTTTTT
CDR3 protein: CASSAGTGREKLFF

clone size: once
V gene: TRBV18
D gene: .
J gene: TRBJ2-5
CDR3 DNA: TGTGCCAGCTCTCCCTCCGTAAAAGAGACCCAGTACTTC
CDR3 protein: CASSPSVKETQYF

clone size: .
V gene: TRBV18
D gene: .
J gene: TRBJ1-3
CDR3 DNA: TGTGCCAGCTCACCACCGAGCCTTGGAAACACCATATATTTT
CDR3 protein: CASSPPSLGNTIYF

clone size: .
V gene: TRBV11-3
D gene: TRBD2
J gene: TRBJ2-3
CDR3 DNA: TGTGCCAGCAGCTTACGAGGGAGGGCCAGCGATACGCAGTATTTT
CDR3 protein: CASSLRGRASDTQYF

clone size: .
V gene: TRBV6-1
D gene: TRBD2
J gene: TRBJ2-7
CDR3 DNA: TGTGCCAGCAGTGAATTGGGACTAGGCTACGAGCAGTACTTC
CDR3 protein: CASSELGLGYEQYF

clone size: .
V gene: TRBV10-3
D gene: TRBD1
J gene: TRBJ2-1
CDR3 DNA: TGTGCCATCAGTGCGGAATTGGAAGGGACAGGGTCCAATGAGCAGTTCTTC
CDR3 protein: CAISAELEGTGSNEQFF

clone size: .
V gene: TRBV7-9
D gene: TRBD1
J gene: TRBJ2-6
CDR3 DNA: TGTGCCAGCAGCTTAGATACCAGGGGGAGCTCTGGGGCCAACGTCCTGACTTTC
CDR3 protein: CASSLDTRGSSGANVLTF

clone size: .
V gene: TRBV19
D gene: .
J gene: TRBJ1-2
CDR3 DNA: TGTGCCAGCGCCGGACAGTCGTCTAACTATGGCTACACCTTC
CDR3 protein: CASAGQSSNYGYTF

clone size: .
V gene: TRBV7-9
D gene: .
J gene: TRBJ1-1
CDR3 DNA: TGTGCCGGTAAGGACTGGGACACTGAAGCTTTCTTT
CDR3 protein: CAGKDWDTEAFF

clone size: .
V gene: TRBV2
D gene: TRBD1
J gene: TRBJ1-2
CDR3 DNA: TGTGCCAGCAGGACAGGGGGACACTATGGCTACACCTTC
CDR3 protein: CASRTGGHYGYTF

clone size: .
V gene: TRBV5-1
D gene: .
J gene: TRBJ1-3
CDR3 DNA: TGCGCCAGCAGCTTTGGGCAGTCCCCCTATGCAGGGATTGGAAACACCATATATTTT
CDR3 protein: CASSFGQSPYAGIGNTIYF

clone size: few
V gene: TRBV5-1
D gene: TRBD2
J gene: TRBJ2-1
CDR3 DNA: TGCGCCAGCAGCTTGTGGATGGCTAGCGGGCCACCCAATGAGCAGTTCTTC
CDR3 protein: CASSLWMASGPPNEQFF

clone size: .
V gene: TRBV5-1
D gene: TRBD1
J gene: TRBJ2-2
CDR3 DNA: TGCGCCAGCAGCTTGGCCGTCCAGGGGGCGTACACCGGGGAGCTGTTTTTT
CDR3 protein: CASSLAVQGAYTGELFF

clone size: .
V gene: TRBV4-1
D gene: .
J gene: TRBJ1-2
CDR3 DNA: TGCGCCAGCAGCCAAGGTGGCAGAAACTATGGCTACACCTTC
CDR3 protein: CASSQGGRNYGYTF

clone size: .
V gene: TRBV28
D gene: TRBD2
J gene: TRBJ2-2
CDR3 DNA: TGTGCCAGCAGTCCCCCCCTAGCGGGTAACACCGGGGAGCTGTTTTTT
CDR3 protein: CASSPPLAGNTGELFF

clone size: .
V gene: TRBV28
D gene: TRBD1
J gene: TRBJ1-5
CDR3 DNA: TGTGCCAGCAGTTTAACAGGGGGATACAATCAGCCCCAGCATTTT
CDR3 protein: CASSLTGGYNQPQHF

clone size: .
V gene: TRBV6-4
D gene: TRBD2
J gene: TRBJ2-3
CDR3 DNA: TGTGCCAGCAGTCCGCTAGCGGGAGGGACGGATACGCAGTATTTT
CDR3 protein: CASSPLAGGTDTQYF

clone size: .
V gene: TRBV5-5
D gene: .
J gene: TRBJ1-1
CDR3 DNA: TGTGCCAGCAGCGGTCTACAGGCCTTGAACACTGAAGCTTTCTTT
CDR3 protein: CASSGLQALNTEAFF

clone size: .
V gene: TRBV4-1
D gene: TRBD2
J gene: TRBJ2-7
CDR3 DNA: TGCGCCAGCAGCCAAGATGCGGGAGAATCCTACGAGCAGTACTTC
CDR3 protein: CASSQDAGESYEQYF

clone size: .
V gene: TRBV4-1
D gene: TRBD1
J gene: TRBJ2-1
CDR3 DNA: TGCGCCAGCAGCGCGGAAGGGGGCTTTAGCTCCTACAATGAGCAGTTCTTC
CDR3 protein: CASSAEGGFSSYNEQFF

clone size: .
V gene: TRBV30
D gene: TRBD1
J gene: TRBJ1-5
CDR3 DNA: TGTGCCTGGAGCCGGGACAGGGAGGGTCAGCCCCAGCATTTT
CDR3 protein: CAWSRDREGQPQHF

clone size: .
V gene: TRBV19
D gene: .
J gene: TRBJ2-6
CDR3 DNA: TGTGCCAGTAGTCCCCAACAGGGTAACGGGGCCAACGTCCTGACTTTC
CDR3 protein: CASSPQQGNGANVLTF

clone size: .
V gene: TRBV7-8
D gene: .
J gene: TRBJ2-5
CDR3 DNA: TGTGCCAGCAGCCCTCGGTCGGCCCAGTACTTC
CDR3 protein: CASSPRSAQYF

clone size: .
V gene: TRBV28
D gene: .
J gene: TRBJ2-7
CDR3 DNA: TGTGCCAGCAGTTTCCCGGGGACTGACGAGCAGTACTTC
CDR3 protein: CASSFPGTDEQYF

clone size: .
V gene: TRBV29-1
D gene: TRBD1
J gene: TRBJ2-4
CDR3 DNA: TGCAGCGGGACAGGGTCGAACATTCAGTACTTC
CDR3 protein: CSGTGSNIQYF

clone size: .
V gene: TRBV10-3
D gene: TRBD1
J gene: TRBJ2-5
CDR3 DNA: TGTGCCATCAGTGATGAGCAGGGGGCGGATGGAGAGACCCAGTACTTC
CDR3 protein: CAISDEQGADGETQYF

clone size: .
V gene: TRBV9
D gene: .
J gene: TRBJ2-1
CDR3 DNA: TGTGCCAGCAGCCCGCTAGGGGCCTACAATGAGCAGTTCTTC
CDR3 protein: CASSPLGAYNEQFF

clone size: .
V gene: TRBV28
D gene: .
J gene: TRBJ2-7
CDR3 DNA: TGTGCCAGCAGTCAGACTGTCCCCTACGAGCAGTACTTC
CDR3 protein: CASSQTVPYEQYF

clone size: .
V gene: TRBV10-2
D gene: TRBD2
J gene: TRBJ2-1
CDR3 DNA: TGCGCCAGCAATCTAGCGGGAGGGTACAATGAGCAGTTCTTC
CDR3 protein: CASNLAGGYNEQFF

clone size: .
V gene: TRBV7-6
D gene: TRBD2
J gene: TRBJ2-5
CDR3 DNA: TGTGCCAGCAGCCCGAACCGATTGGCCACTAGCGGGAGGCGGGGTGCGGAGACCCAGTACTTC
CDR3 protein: CASSPNRLATSGRRGAETQYF

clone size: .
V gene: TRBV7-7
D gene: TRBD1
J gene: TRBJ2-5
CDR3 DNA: TGTGCTAGCAGTTCAGCAGGGGGCCCGGGAGAGACCCAGTACTTC
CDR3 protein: CASSSAGGPGETQYF

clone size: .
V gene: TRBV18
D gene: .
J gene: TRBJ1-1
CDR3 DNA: TGTGCCAGCTCACCCCCCCGCCCCCAGAATGAAGCTTTCTTT
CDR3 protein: CASSPPRPQNEAFF

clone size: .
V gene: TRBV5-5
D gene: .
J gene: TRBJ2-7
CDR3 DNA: TGTGCCAGCAGCCCACCCAAGGGGACACAAGCGCGTTACGAGCAGTACTTC
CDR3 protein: CASSPPKGTQARYEQYF

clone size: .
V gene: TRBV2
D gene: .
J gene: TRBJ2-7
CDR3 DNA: TGTGCCAGCGTGCTAGAATACGAGCAGTACTTC
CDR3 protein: CASVLEYEQYF

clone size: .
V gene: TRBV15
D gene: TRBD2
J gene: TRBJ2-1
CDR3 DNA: TGTGCCACCAGCGGGGGGGACTCATCCTACAGCAATGAGCAGTTCTTC
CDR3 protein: CATSGGDSSYSNEQFF

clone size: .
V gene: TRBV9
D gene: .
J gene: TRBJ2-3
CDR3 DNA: TGTGCCAGCAGCGTGTTTCTGACAGGAGGCACAGATACGCAGTATTTT
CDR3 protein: CASSVFLTGGTDTQYF

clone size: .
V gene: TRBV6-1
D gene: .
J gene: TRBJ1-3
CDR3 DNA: TGTGCCAGCAGTGTTTCCGGCCGCCGGAGCTCTGGAAACACCATATATTTT
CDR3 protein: CASSVSGRRSSGNTIYF

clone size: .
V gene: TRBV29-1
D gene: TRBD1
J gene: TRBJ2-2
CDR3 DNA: TGCAGCGTCGACAGGGGAATCGCCGGGGAGCTGTTTTTT
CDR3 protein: CSVDRGIAGELFF

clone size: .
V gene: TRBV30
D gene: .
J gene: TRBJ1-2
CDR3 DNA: TGTGCCTGGAGTGCCGGACAGCAAGTTTTTGGCTACACCTTC
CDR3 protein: CAWSAGQQVFGYTF

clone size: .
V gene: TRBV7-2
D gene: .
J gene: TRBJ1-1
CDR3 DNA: TGTGCCAGCAGCTTAAGTGGTTCGAGAACTGAAGCTTTCTTT
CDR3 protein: CASSLSGSRTEAFF

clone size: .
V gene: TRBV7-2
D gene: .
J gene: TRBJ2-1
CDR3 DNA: TGTGCCAGCAGCTTAGCGGGCCTACACAATGAGCAGTTCTTC
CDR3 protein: CASSLAGLHNEQFF

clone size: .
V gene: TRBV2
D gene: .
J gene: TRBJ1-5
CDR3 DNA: TGTGCCAGCAGCGCCTCGGCGGGGGAAAGGCAGCCCCAGCATTTT
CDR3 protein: CASSASAGERQPQHF

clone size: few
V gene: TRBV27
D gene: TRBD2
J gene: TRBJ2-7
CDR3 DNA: TGTGCCAGCAGTTTGACTAGCGGGGGACTTTACGAGCAGTACTTC
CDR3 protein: CASSLTSGGLYEQYF

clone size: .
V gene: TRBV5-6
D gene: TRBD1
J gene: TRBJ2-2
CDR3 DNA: TGTGCCAGCAGCTTGGTATTGACAGGGGGCACCGGGGAGCTGTTTTTT
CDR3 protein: CASSLVLTGGTGELFF